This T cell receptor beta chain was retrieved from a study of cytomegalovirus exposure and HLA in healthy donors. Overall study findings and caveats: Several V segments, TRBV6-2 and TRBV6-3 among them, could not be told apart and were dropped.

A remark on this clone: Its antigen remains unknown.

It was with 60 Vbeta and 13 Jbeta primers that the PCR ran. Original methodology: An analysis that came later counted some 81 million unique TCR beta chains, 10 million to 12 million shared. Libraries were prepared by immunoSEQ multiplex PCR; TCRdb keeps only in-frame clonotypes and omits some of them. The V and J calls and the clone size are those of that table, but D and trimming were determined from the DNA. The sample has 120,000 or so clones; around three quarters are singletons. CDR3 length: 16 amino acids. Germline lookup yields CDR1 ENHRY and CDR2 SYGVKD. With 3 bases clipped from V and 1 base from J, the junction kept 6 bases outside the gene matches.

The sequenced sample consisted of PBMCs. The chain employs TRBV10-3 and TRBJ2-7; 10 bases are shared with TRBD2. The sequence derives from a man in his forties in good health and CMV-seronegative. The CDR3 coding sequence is TGTGCCATCAGTGAAACCAGGACTAGCGGATCCTACGAGCAGTACTTC. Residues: CAISETRTSGSYEQYF.